The 17 T cell receptor beta chains below all came from one sample that was sequenced in a study of blood T cell repertoires in COVID-19. Produced via immunoSEQ multiplex PCR; TCRdb's table is partial and in-frame only. The data show roughly 30,000 clones, 84% seen once. Sequenced: peripheral blood. The receptors originated from a man older than 75 with active COVID-19.

This chain links TRBV10-1 with TRBJ2-2; 11 nucleotides match TRBD1. Trimming cost V 7 bases and J 4 bases; bases outside gene matches: 2. CDR1 is WNHNN and CDR2 is SYGVQD in the germline V gene (reference sequence). The CDR3 is 14 residues long. Here the CDR3 DNA reads TGCGCCAGCACCGGGACAGGGGGCACCGGGGAGCTGTTTTTT. It is translated as CASTGTGGTGELFF.

This clone was observed a handful of times. J is TRBJ2-7 and V is TRBV5-4; 7 bases match TRBD1. CDR3 length: 14 residues. V trimming: 4 bases; J trimming: 0 bases; junction bases outside the gene matches: 4. Germline V gene data show CDR1 as SGHNT and CDR2 as YYREEE (reference sequence). CDR3 region: CASSPRDSSYEQYF. Written as DNA, the CDR3 is TGTGCCAGCAGCCCAAGGGACAGCTCCTACGAGCAGTACTTC.

This clone was observed a single time. The chain recombines TRBV5-6 with TRBJ1-5; no clear D gene. Germline loops: CDR1 SGHDT, CDR2 YYEEEE. The CDR3 is 13 residues long. V gave up 2 bases and J gave up 8 bases, with 11 bases separating them. The CDR3 is CASSLPNGEPQHF. The CDR3 DNA reads as TGTGCCAGCAGCTTACCTAACGGGGAGCCCCAGCATTTT.

The chain recombines TRBV18 with TRBJ2-1; no clear D gene. The V gene's germline CDR1 is KGHSH and CDR2 LQKENI. Trimming took 0 bases from V and 0 from J, leaving 15 bases between them. CDR3 length: 18 residues. The CDR3 is CASSPPRLRRSSYNEQFF. In DNA form, the CDR3 reads TGTGCCAGCTCACCACCGCGGTTACGGCGGAGCTCCTACAATGAGCAGTTCTTC.

The chain combines TRBV9 with TRBJ2-7; TRBD2 matches at 9 bases. The CDR3 is 15 amino acids. V was pared by 4 bases and J by 4 bases, with 9 bases of the junction left unmatched. Germline V lookup: CDR1 SGDLS, CDR2 YYNGEE. CDR3 loop: CASSLTPTSGYEQYF. The DNA for the CDR3 is TGTGCCAGCAGCCTCACCCCGACTAGCGGTTACGAGCAGTACTTC.

V gene TRBV6-5 combines with J gene TRBJ1-2, with D unclear. V shed 7 bases and J shed 4 bases, with 10 bases lying between them. The CDR3 is 12 amino acids. Germline V gives CDR1 MNHEY, CDR2 SVGAGI. The CDR3, as DNA: TGTGCCAGCACCGAACTTCGCTATGGCTACACCTTC. This encodes CASTELRYGYTF.

The V gene is TRBV3-1 (or the pseudogene TRBV3-2), the J gene TRBJ2-5; 8 nucleotides align to TRBD1. This CDR3 region has 16 residues. V lost 4 bases to trimming and J lost 3 bases; unmatched junction nucleotides: 10. The germline CDR1 and CDR2 sequences are LGHDT and YNNKEL (reference sequence). CDR3 bases: TGTGCCAGCAGCCCGGCCGGCGTGGGACAGGAAGAGACCCAGTACTTC. Residues: CASSPAGVGQEETQYF.

V usage is TRBV6-4 and J usage is TRBJ2-1; the match to TRBD2 covers 10 bases. The CDR3 length is 15 residues. CDR1 and CDR2 from the germline V gene are MRHNA and SNTAGT. V dropped 3 bases and J dropped 7; count of bases not matched to a gene: 6. The CDR3 nucleotides read TGTGCCAGCAGTGAACAAGGACTAGCGGCAAATGAGCAGTTCTTC. Translation gives CASSEQGLAANEQFF.

The chain combines TRBV9 with TRBJ2-5; D is possibly TRBD2 (6 bases). This CDR3 contains 15 residues. V shed 1 base and J shed 1 base, with 11 bases lying between them. Germline V gives CDR1 SGDLS, CDR2 YYNGEE. CDR3 residues: CASSVFGGTQETQYF. CDR3 in DNA: TGTGCCAGCAGCGTATTCGGGGGTACCCAAGAGACCCAGTACTTC.

The CDR3 loop reads CASSDRGIRRGEAFF. CDR3 sequence (DNA): TGTGCCAGCAGCGATAGGGGCATACGCAGGGGTGAAGCTTTCTTT. This chain uses TRBV7-9 with TRBJ1-1, with a possible D match to TRBD1 (6 bases). The CDR3 has 15 residues. V was pared by 5 bases and J by 7 bases, with 20 bases between. Looked up from germline, CDR1 is SEHNR and CDR2 is FQNEAQ (reference sequence).

This clone turned up a few times. The chain combines TRBV6-6 with TRBJ1-5; perhaps TRBD1 as D (6 bases). The CDR3 covers 14 residues. Trimming stripped 2 bases from V and 4 bases from J, with 9 bases between. Germline V gene sequence: CDR1 MNHNY, CDR2 SVGAGI (reference sequence). Written as DNA, the CDR3 is TGTGCCAGCAGTTACAGAGGACAGAATCAGCCCCAGCATTTT. Encoded protein: CASSYRGQNQPQHF.

CDR3 region: CASSQEHREAGPSDEQYF. For the CDR3, the DNA is TGCGCCAGCAGCCAAGAGCATCGGGAAGCGGGGCCTTCGGACGAGCAGTACTTC. This chain connects TRBV4-1 to TRBJ2-7; 7 nucleotides line up with TRBD2. Germline CDR1 MGHRA, CDR2 YSYEKL. V was clipped by 0 bases and J by 5 bases; unmatched bases: 16. The CDR3 runs to 18 residues.

This rearrangement joins TRBV30 to TRBJ1-3; possible D gene TRBD1, 5 bases. The ends were cut back, 2 bases at V and 4 bases at J, with 9 bases in the middle. Germline values: CDR1 GTSNPN, CDR2 SVGIG (reference sequence). The CDR3 length is 13 residues. The CDR3 DNA sequence: TGTGCCTGGAGTAAAGGGGCCGGAAACACCATATATTTT. Amino acids: CAWSKGAGNTIYF. The variable domain in full, completed from reference TRBV30 and TRBJ1-3, reads SQTIHQWPATLVQPVGSPLSLECTVEGTSNPNLYWYRQAAGRGLQLLFYSVGIGQISSEVPQNLSASRPQDRQFILSSKKLLLSDSGFYLCAWSKGAGNTIYFGEGSWLTVV.

The chain links TRBV30 to TRBJ1-4; no clear D. V shed 0 bases and J shed 10 bases, with 15 bases lying between them. Looked up from germline, CDR1 is GTSNPN and CDR2 is SVGIG (reference sequence). The CDR3 loop spans 14 amino acids. The CDR3 bases are TGTGCCTGGAGTGTCCGAGGGAATGGGCGAAAACTGTTTTTT. The encoded protein is CAWSVRGNGRKLFF.

This chain uses TRBV6-4 with TRBJ1-1; D call uncertain. The CDR3 is 16 residues long. Germline-derived CDR1 and CDR2 are MRHNA and SNTAGT. Trimming shortened V by 4 bases and J by 6 bases, and 21 bases separated the two germline ends. CDR3: CASSASPVRAGAEAFF. The CDR3 DNA reads TGTGCCAGCAGTGCTAGTCCGGTTCGGGCCGGGGCTGAAGCTTTCTTT.

V usage is TRBV30 and J usage is TRBJ2-4; D is perhaps TRBD2 (5 bases). Germline CDR1 reads GTSNPN; CDR2 reads SVGIG (reference sequence). Trimming took off 0 bases at V and 11 bases at J, with 20 bases between the two ends. The CDR3 runs 15 residues. Here the CDR3 reads CAWSVGPPRRSVQYF. CDR3 DNA sequence: TGTGCCTGGAGTGTAGGTCCTCCCCGGAGGTCTGTTCAGTACTTC.

The rearrangement joins TRBV3-1 (or the pseudogene TRBV3-2) to TRBJ1-5; tentatively, D is TRBD1 (5 bases). The CDR3 length is 15 residues. Per the germline V gene, CDR1 is LGHDT and CDR2 is YNNKEL (reference sequence). V lost 5 bases and J lost 3, with 14 bases in between. The CDR3 loop reads CASSGQGQNNQPQHF. CDR3 bases: TGTGCCAGCAGCGGACAAGGGCAGAACAATCAGCCCCAGCATTTT.